This entry concerns a single T cell receptor (beta chain). Frequency shows this clonotype is medium-sized (0.01 to 0.1%); no count was noted. Its antigen target is currently unknown. The donors whose samples were sequenced had carbamazepine-induced Stevens-Johnson syndrome or toxic epidermal necrolysis (CBZ-SJS/TEN). Patients with drug-induced severe cutaneous adverse reactions had T cell receptor repertoires profiled by next-generation sequencing to look for drug-specific clonotypes. The RNA was isolated from either blister cells of skin lesions or peripheral blood mononuclear cells. These data originate in a study of T cells in severe cutaneous drug reactions (dated by TCRdb to between 2017 and 2020). For the wider study: Recruitment took place between the early 2010s and the late 2010s, drawing patients from Taiwan, Thailand and a European registry network. Single-cell sequencing, quantitative PCR validation, functional assays and transgenic mouse experiments were combined with bulk TCR sequencing. Libraries were prepared using iRepertoire multiplex PCR, and a comparison was cited by the authors in which similar capture of abundant clonotypes was shown across iRepertoire and 5' RACE methods with or without UMI. Only patients with a probable or definite SJS/TEN or DRESS diagnosis by RegiSCAR criteria were enrolled. Blister fluids/cells, PBMC and other biological samples were taken from patients in the acute stage or the recovery stage. The Naranjo algorithm and the ALDEN drug causality algorithm were used to identify the culprit drug.

Library preparation used the iRepertoire multiplex PCR system with TCR subtype-specific primers for both bulk and single-cell sequencing. Multiplex PCR with primers targeting V, D and J gene regions was used to generate bulk TCR beta libraries. Each sample contributed roughly 100-500 ng of RNA as input for preparing the bulk TCR library. Bulk TCR beta amplicons were sequenced on an Illumina MiSeq. In the authors' own workflow: Sample misassignments and low-quality sequencing reads were filtered out during quality control steps. CDR3 was defined as the amino acids lying between the Y[YFLI]C motif of the V-gene and the [FW]GXGT motif of the J-segment. The IMGT database served as the reference for assigning TRBV and TRBJ genes and CDR3 clonotypes. TRBV expression in each sample was normalized to the mean of the same gene in PBMC from 44 healthy donors. Each CDR3 protein sequence appears as one entry after TCRdb reprocessed the reads, and no DNA is included. The V and J calls were not made by the authors but by TCRdb's processing. The table of this sample itemizes some 9,900 distinct CDR3 sequences. The top ten clones comprise approximately 20% of the sample.

The germline V gene (reference sequence) gives CDR1 as DFQATT and CDR2 as SNEGSKA. The CDR3 covers 16 residues, taking in both the cysteine and the phenylalanine. The DNA is unrecorded. On the study overall, not on this receptor specifically: Whether the public TCR generalizes to SJS/TEN caused by other drugs was noted by the authors as still needing further study. All seven CBZ-SJS/TEN blister samples contained a public TCRbeta CDR3 (mean approximately 15%), which was undetectable or scarce in tolerant-control and healthy-donor PBMC. TRBV12-4 usage was strongly increased in CBZ-SJS/TEN patients, averaging roughly 30% in blister cells and roughly 5.3% in PBMC.

The clonotype comes from a human donor with Stevens-Johnson syndrome, a severe cutaneous drug reaction. Sample: cells from a skin blister. Interpreted using the paper, the cell subset or site label stands for: unsorted cells from skin lesion blisters. The rearrangement joined TRBV20-1 to TRBJ2-7; checking the TCRdb D call of TRBD2 is not possible without DNA. The CDR3: CSARDKKLAGVSEQYF.